The 18 T cell receptor beta chains given below trace back to one sample, sequenced in a study of T cells after yellow fever vaccination. MiXCR, run by TCRdb on the 5' RACE reads, gives a single entry per CDR3 protein. The data show fewer than 650,000 distinct CDR3 sequences, roughly a fifth seen once. This material consisted of PBMCs, taken more than 20 days after the first yellow fever vaccination. These receptors were obtained from a young man who received the YFV17D yellow fever vaccine.

This clonotype was counted only a few times. The V call is TRBV6-5, the J call TRBJ2-7, with D perhaps matching TRBD2 (5 bases). The CDR3 length is 13 residues. CDR1 and CDR2 from the germline V gene are MNHEY and SVGAGI. Trimming left V 2 bases short and J 6 bases short, with 11 bases between. The CDR3 spells CASSYRDGVEQYV. The DNA for the CDR3 is TGTGCCAGCAGTTACCGGGATGGGGTCGAGCAGTACGTC.

The chain combines TRBV5-1 with TRBJ2-3; TRBD1 is a possible D gene (6 bases). CDR3 size: 16 residues. Germline loops: CDR1 SGHRS, CDR2 YFSETQ. The ends were cut back, 0 bases at V and 1 base at J, with 12 bases in the middle. CDR3 residues: CASSLAPAGGTDTQYF. In nucleotides, the CDR3 is TGCGCCAGCAGCTTGGCCCCGGCAGGGGGCACAGATACGCAGTATTTT.

This clonotype showed up just a few times. The chain uses TRBV6-5 and TRBJ1-1, with TRBD1 as a possible D gene (5 bases). Per the germline V gene, CDR1 is MNHEY and CDR2 is SVGAGI. V shed 0 bases and J shed 5 bases, with 7 bases lying between them. This CDR3 has 13 amino acids. CDR3 sequence: CASSYSGVTEAFF. Here the CDR3 DNA reads TGTGCCAGCAGTTACTCAGGGGTTACTGAAGCTTTCTTT.

The chain has TRBV20-1 and TRBJ1-5; D is uncertain. The CDR3 is made up of 12 amino acids. Germline values: CDR1 DFQATT, CDR2 SNEGSKA (reference sequence). The V end lost 3 bases, the J end lost 13 bases, and 16 bases lay between the germline ends. CDR3 residues: CSASVLGENQHF. The CDR3 DNA reads as TGCAGTGCTAGCGTACTCGGGGAAAATCAGCATTTT.

This chain connects TRBV4-1 to TRBJ2-5, with 8 nucleotides matching TRBD2. Looked up from germline, CDR1 is MGHRA and CDR2 is YSYEKL. The CDR3 runs to 15 residues. Losses at the gene ends were 2 bases for V and 2 bases for J; bases not matched to a gene: 4. For the CDR3, the DNA is TGCGCCAGCAGCCAACGACGGGGGGGGCAAGAGACCCAGTACTTC. Protein: CASSQRRGGQETQYF.

This clonotype occurred a few times. This chain uses TRBV5-1 with TRBJ1-2, with no clear D. Germline CDR1 reads SGHRS; CDR2 reads YFSETQ. The CDR3 is 13 residues long. V lost 0 bases and J lost 0, with 3 bases in between. The CDR3 loop reads CASSLETNYGYTF. For the CDR3, the DNA is TGCGCCAGCAGCTTGGAGACTAACTATGGCTACACCTTC.

The V and J genes are TRBV2 and TRBJ1-1, with no clear D. CDR1 SNHLY and CDR2 FYNNEI come from the germline V gene. The CDR3 consists of 14 residues. Trimming shortened V by 3 bases and J by 4 bases, and 12 bases separated the two germline ends. This CDR3 is CASSEVQAGTEAFF. The CDR3 DNA follows: TGTGCCAGCAGTGAGGTCCAGGCGGGCACTGAAGCTTTCTTT.

The chain recombines TRBV4-3 with TRBJ1-5; 8 bases agree with TRBD1. This CDR3 is built from 15 residues. V dropped 5 bases and J dropped 7; count of bases not matched to a gene: 10. Per the germline V gene, CDR1 is LGHNA and CDR2 is YSLEER. DNA for the CDR3: TGCGCCAGCAGCGAAACCAGACAGGGGTGGCAGCCCCAGCATTTT. It encodes CASSETRQGWQPQHF.

The chain couples TRBV18 to TRBJ2-2; D uncertain. Trimming removed 1 base from V and 4 bases from J, with 10 bases in between. Germline V lookup: CDR1 KGHSH, CDR2 LQKENI. The CDR3 consists of 15 residues. The CDR3 region has the DNA TGTGCCAGCTCACCACTTTCGCTAACCACCGGGGAGCTGTTTTTT. The encoded protein is CASSPLSLTTGELFF. Together with reference TRBV18 and TRBJ2-2, the CDR3 gives the full variable domain: NAGVMQNPRHLVRRRGQEARLRCSPMKGHSHVYWYRQLPEEGLKFMVYLQKENIIDESGMPKERFSAEFPKEGPSILRIQQVVRGDSAAYFCASSPLSLTTGELFFGEGSRLTVL.

The V and J genes are TRBV4-2 and TRBJ1-5, with 8 bases identical to TRBD1. CDR3 length: 16 residues. Germline trimming cut 0 bases from V and 11 bases from J; bases unmatched to any gene: 12. CDR1 and CDR2 (germline): LGHNA, YNFKEQ. The chain's CDR3 is CASSQEPGQGARTQHF. The CDR3 nucleotides read TGTGCCAGCAGCCAAGAGCCGGGGCAGGGGGCAAGGACCCAGCATTTT.

CDR3 loop: CASSHRTVGYTF. DNA for the CDR3: TGTGCCAGCAGCCACAGGACCGTCGGCTACACCTTC. V usage is TRBV3-1 and J usage is TRBJ1-2; D unresolved. Trimming took off 3 bases at V and 8 bases at J, with 10 bases between the two ends. Germline V CDR1 and CDR2: LGHDT, YNNKEL (reference sequence). CDR3 length: 12 amino acids.

V gene TRBV28 combines with J gene TRBJ1-5; D is unresolved. CDR3 size: 16 residues. The germline V gene encodes CDR1 MDHEN and CDR2 SYDVKM. Trimming removed 0 bases at V and 1 base at J, with 10 bases between. The CDR3 DNA sequence: TGTGCCAGCAGTTTATGGGGGTCCGGGAGCAATCAGCCCCAGCATTTT. Its protein is CASSLWGSGSNQPQHF.

This clonotype was seen a few times. CDR3 sequence: CASSDSGQDKEKLFF. In nucleotides, the CDR3 is TGTGCCAGCAGTGACTCGGGCCAGGATAAAGAAAAACTGTTTTTT. The rearrangement uses TRBV6-4 and TRBJ1-4; D is ambiguous. The ends were cut back, 0 bases at V and 8 bases at J, with 13 bases in the middle. This CDR3 region has 15 residues. CDR1 is MRHNA and CDR2 is SNTAGT in the germline V gene.

The sample holds many counts of this clonotype. The chain recombines TRBV7-8 with TRBJ2-7; 8 nucleotides agree with TRBD1. Losses at the gene ends were 5 bases for V and 3 bases for J; bases not matched to a gene: 6. CDR3 length: 14 residues. Germline loops: CDR1 SGHVS, CDR2 FQNEAQ. The CDR3 reads CASSQQGGDYEQYV. The DNA of the CDR3 is TGTGCCAGCAGCCAACAGGGGGGAGACTACGAGCAGTACGTC.

The chain is built from TRBV11-1 and TRBJ2-2; weak D call: TRBD2 (6 bases). Germline lookup yields CDR1 SGHAT and CDR2 FQDESV (reference sequence). The length of the CDR3 is 16 residues. V gave up 1 base and J gave up 5 bases, with 14 bases separating them. CDR3 DNA: TGTGCCAGCAGCTTAGGGCGGGGAGAAGAGACCGGGGAGCTGTTTTTT. Amino acids: CASSLGRGEETGELFF. Supplemented by reference TRBV11-1 and TRBJ2-2, the full variable domain reads EAEVAQSPRYKITEKSQAVAFWCDPISGHATLYWYRQILGQGPELLVQFQDESVVDDSQLPKDRFSAERLKGVDSTLKIQPAELGDSAMYLCASSLGRGEETGELFFGEGSRLTVL.

The chain links TRBV28 to TRBJ1-2; D not certain. V lost 3 bases and J 0 bases, leaving 8 bases between the germline ends. Germline-derived CDR1 and CDR2 are MDHEN and SYDVKM. The CDR3 totals 14 residues. CDR3 bases: TGTGCCAGCAGTTTGGCAGCAGCTAACTATGGCTACACCTTC. Its protein product is CASSLAAANYGYTF.

The J gene is TRBJ1-3, the V gene TRBV9, with unresolved D. This CDR3 comprises 18 residues. The germline gives CDR1 SGDLS, CDR2 YYNGEE. The V and J ends lost 0 bases and 0 bases respectively, with 16 bases between them. Written as DNA, the CDR3 is TGTGCCAGCAGCGTAGGAATCGGACGGACGATCTCTGGAAACACCATATATTTT. Residues: CASSVGIGRTISGNTIYF.

The rearrangement joins TRBV7-9 to TRBJ1-4, with 9 bases that match TRBD1. J lost 6 bases, V lost 6 bases, and 8 bases had no gene match. Germline V gives CDR1 SEHNR, CDR2 FQNEAQ (reference sequence). The CDR3 length is 15 residues. The CDR3 DNA sequence: TGTGCCAGCAGTAATACAGGGGGCGTAGATGAAAAACTGTTTTTT. Residues: CASSNTGGVDEKLFF.